The T cell receptor beta chain described here comes from a study of T cell responses to AZD1222 COVID-19 vaccine. Study details: Both about-4-week and about-12-week second-dose recipients were combined.

The study's findings and limits: Seropositive at baseline were only a handful of AZD1222 recipients. Donors, mostly white British, included more females; clonal diversity was possibly underestimated. Spike as a whole was targeted by vaccine-associated CD4 TCRs, dominant at 160-218 and 743-854.

The method was immunoSEQ multiplex PCR; TCRdb's version includes in-frame clones alone and lacks a portion of them. Among about 55,000 clones listed, roughly 85% were seen once. Comment on this clone: Antigen unknown.

The CDR3 contains 15 residues. CDR1 and CDR2 from the germline V gene are KGHSH and LQKENI. J gave up 5 bases and V 6 bases, and 5 bases lay outside the gene matches. This TCR was recovered from an adult in good health. Material: peripheral blood, obtained on day 0 of AZD1222 vaccination. The rearrangement joins TRBV18 to TRBJ2-2, with 11 bases that match TRBD1. The CDR3 spells CASSTGTGGTGELFF. DNA for the CDR3: TGTGCCAGCTCGACCGGGACAGGGGGAACCGGGGAGCTGTTTTTT.